Listed below are T cell receptor beta chains from one sample, sequenced in a study of blood T cell repertoires in COVID-19. The method was immunoSEQ multiplex PCR; TCRdb's version includes in-frame clones alone and lacks a portion of them. The repertoire includes some 320,000 clones, 90% of them detected once, and roughly 3.9% sits in the top ten. Material for sequencing was PBMCs or T cells enriched from blood (not recorded which). Receptors were obtained from a woman in her thirties who had been exposed to COVID-19. The CDR3 runs from the conserved cysteine through the conserved F or W. The D gene is left open where the match is weak. Not all rows give a size; the values are once, few, many and, for expanded clones, a class.

abundance	d_gene	j_gene	v_gene	CDR3nt	CDR3aa
.	.	TRBJ2-7	TRBV5-4	TGTGCCAGCAGGGGCCCAGGGGAGGGATCCTACGAGCAGTACTTC	CASRGPGEGSYEQYF
.	TRBD1	TRBJ1-3	TRBV5-1	TGCGCCAGCAGCCAGACAGGGAGTGATGGAAACACCATATATTTT	CASSQTGSDGNTIYF
.	.	TRBJ1-1	TRBV7-6	TGTGCCAGCAGCCCTAGATGGGCGGGGGACACTGAAGCTTTCTTT	CASSPRWAGDTEAFF
.	TRBD2	TRBJ2-7	TRBV6-5	TGTGCCAGCAGCGTCGGGAGGGCCCAGGGCGAGCAGTACTTC	CASSVGRAQGEQYF
.	TRBD2	TRBJ2-1	TRBV28	TGTGCCAGCAGTCTCTTATCTAGCGGGGGGTTGGATGAGCAGTTCTTC	CASSLLSSGGLDEQFF
.	TRBD1	TRBJ1-1	TRBV27	TGTGCCAGCAGTTTGAGACAGGGTATCACTGAAGCTTTCTTT	CASSLRQGITEAFF
few	TRBD1	TRBJ1-2	TRBV7-9	TGTGCCAGCAGCTTCGGGACAGGGGGTAGCTATGGCTACACCTTC	CASSFGTGGSYGYTF
.	TRBD1	TRBJ2-5	TRBV7-3	TGTGCCAGCAGCTTAGACAGGGGCCATCAAGAGACCCAGTACTTC	CASSLDRGHQETQYF
.	TRBD2	TRBJ2-3	TRBV12-5	TGTGCTAGTGGCATCGCGGGGGGTCGGGCCGATCGCACAGATACGCAGTATTTT	CASGIAGGRADRTDTQYF
few	.	TRBJ2-2	TRBV5-1	TGCGCCAGCAGCTTGGCCCGGGGGGAGCTGTTTTTT	CASSLARGELFF
once	.	TRBJ2-5	TRBV27	TGTGCCAGCAGTTTCGACAGGCTCCGGGGCGAGACCCAGTACTTC	CASSFDRLRGETQYF
.	.	TRBJ1-4	TRBV10-3	TGTGCCATCAGAGGGGAGGTTAATGAAAAACTGTTTTTT	CAIRGEVNEKLFF
.	TRBD1	TRBJ1-4	TRBV7-9	TGTGCCAGCAGCCCCTTTGGTTGGGACAGGAATGAAAAACTGTTTTTT	CASSPFGWDRNEKLFF
.	TRBD1	TRBJ2-1	TRBV11-3	TGTGCCAGCAGCTTAGGGACAGGGGCCAGGAATGAGCAGTTCTTC	CASSLGTGARNEQFF
.	TRBD1	TRBJ1-2	TRBV7-2	TGTGCCAGCAGCTTGGGACAGGGGGCTGGTGGGGGCTACACCTTC	CASSLGQGAGGGYTF
.	TRBD1	TRBJ1-6	TRBV4-2	TGTGCCAGCAGCCAAAGGGGGACAGGAGAATCACCCCTCCACTTT	CASSQRGTGESPLHF
few	.	TRBJ2-7	TRBV3-1/TRBV3-2	TGTGCCAGCAGCCGGAGCTCCTACGAGCAGTACTTC	CASSRSSYEQYF
.	TRBD2	TRBJ2-3	TRBV10-3	TGTGCCATCAAGCCCGCTAGCGGGGCGGATACGCAGTATTTT	CAIKPASGADTQYF
.	.	TRBJ1-1	TRBV7-6	TGTGCCAGCAGCTTGGGGGGGCCGATGAACACTGAAGCTTTCTTT	CASSLGGPMNTEAFF
few	TRBD1	TRBJ2-1	TRBV9	TGTGCCAGCAGCGTAGGAATCGAGGGCGGACAGGGCCCCCATGAGCAGTTCTTC	CASSVGIEGGQGPHEQFF
.	.	TRBJ1-2	TRBV11-2	TGTGCCAGCAGCTTAGGTCTTAGCTATGGCTACACCTTC	CASSLGLSYGYTF
.	.	TRBJ1-4	TRBV5-1	TGCGCCAGCAGCTTGGGACAGAGAATCGCAACTAATGAAAAACTGTTTTTT	CASSLGQRIATNEKLFF
.	.	TRBJ2-7	TRBV5-4	TGTGCCAGCAGCTTGGAGGGAGTAGTCTACGAGCAGTACTTC	CASSLEGVVYEQYF
.	.	TRBJ1-6	TRBV6-2/TRBV6-3	TGTGCCAGCAGTTACCAGACAGGAATGGTTTATAATTCACCCCTCCACTTT	CASSYQTGMVYNSPLHF
.	TRBD1	TRBJ1-5	TRBV19	TGTGCCAGTAGTAAGAACAGGGGCAGTCAGCCCCAGCATTTT	CASSKNRGSQPQHF
few	TRBD2	TRBJ2-2	TRBV9	TGTGCCAGCAGTCGGGGACTAGCGGGCACCGGGGAGCTGTTTTTT	CASSRGLAGTGELFF
.	TRBD1	TRBJ2-7	TRBV4-1	TGCGCCAGCAGCCAGACCACGTGGGGACAGGGGACTTACGAGCAGTACTTC	CASSQTTWGQGTYEQYF
.	.	TRBJ1-1	TRBV11-2	TGTGCCAGCAGCTTACGGGCCGGGGAAACTGAAGCTTTCTTT	CASSLRAGETEAFF
once	TRBD1	TRBJ2-1	TRBV19	TGTGCCAGTAGTCCCATTTACAGGGGCCCCTACAATGAGCAGTTCTTC	CASSPIYRGPYNEQFF
.	.	TRBJ1-4	TRBV10-2	TGCGCCAGCAGCACCAGGGCAGCTAATGAAAAACTGTTTTTT	CASSTRAANEKLFF
.	.	TRBJ2-3	TRBV29-1	TGCAGCGTTGAATCAGGGGGCACAGATACGCAGTATTTT	CSVESGGTDTQYF
once	TRBD1	TRBJ1-2	TRBV29-1	TGCAGCGCCGACAGGGGGAACTATGGCTACACCTTC	CSADRGNYGYTF
.	TRBD2	TRBJ2-7	TRBV9	TGTGCCAGCAGCGTAGCTGGCGGGGGGGCAGGCTACGAGCAGTACTTC	CASSVAGGGAGYEQYF
.	TRBD1	TRBJ2-7	TRBV5-4	TGTGCCAGCAGTATGGGGGGACAGGGGGCTCCGAGCTCCTACGAGCAGTACTTC	CASSMGGQGAPSSYEQYF
.	.	TRBJ1-3	TRBV6-5	TGTGCCAGCAGTCGGGACTTTGGAAACACCATATATTTT	CASSRDFGNTIYF
.	.	TRBJ2-3	TRBV4-2	TGTGCCAGCAGGCAATTGGAGCTATCCGCCGATACGCAGTATTTT	CASRQLELSADTQYF
.	.	TRBJ2-2	TRBV6-5	TGTGCCAGCAGTTACAAGAGATACACCGGGGAGCTGTTTTTT	CASSYKRYTGELFF
.	.	TRBJ1-3	TRBV19	TGTGCCAGTAGTGCGGTACAGGATTCCTCTGGAAACACCATATATTTT	CASSAVQDSSGNTIYF
.	.	TRBJ1-1	TRBV18	TGTGCCAGCTCAGCGGACAAAGTTGAAGCTTTCTTT	CASSADKVEAFF
.	.	TRBJ1-6	TRBV30	TGTGCCTGGAGTCCCACAGCTACACCCCTCCACTTT	CAWSPTATPLHF